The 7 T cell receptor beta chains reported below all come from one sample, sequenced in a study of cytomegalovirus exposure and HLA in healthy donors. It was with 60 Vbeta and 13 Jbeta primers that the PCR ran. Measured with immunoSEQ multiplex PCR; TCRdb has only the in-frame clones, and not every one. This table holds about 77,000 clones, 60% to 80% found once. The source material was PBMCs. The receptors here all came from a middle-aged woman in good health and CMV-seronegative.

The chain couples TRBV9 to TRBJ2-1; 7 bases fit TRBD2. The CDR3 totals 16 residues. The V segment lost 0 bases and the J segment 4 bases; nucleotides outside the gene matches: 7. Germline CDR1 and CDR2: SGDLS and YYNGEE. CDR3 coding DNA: TGTGCCAGCAGCGTAGCGGGGGGTCTTATTTACAATGAGCAGTTCTTC. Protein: CASSVAGGLIYNEQFF.

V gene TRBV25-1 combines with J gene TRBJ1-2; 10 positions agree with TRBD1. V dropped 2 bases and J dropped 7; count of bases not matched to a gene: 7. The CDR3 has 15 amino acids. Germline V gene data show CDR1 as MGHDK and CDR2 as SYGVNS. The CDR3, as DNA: TGTGCCAGCAGTGAAGCGGACAGGGGGACGGTTGGCTACACCTTC. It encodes CASSEADRGTVGYTF.

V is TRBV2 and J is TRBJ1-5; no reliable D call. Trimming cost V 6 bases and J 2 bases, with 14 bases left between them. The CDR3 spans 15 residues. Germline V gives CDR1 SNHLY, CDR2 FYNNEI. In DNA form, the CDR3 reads TGTGCCAGCAGCCAACTCCGGGAAGGCAATCAGCCCCAGCATTTT. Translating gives CASSQLREGNQPQHF.

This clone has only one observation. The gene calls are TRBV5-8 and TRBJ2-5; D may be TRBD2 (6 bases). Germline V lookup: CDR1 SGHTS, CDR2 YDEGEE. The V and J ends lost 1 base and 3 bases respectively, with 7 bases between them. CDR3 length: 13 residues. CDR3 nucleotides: TGTGCCAGCAGCTTGCCGGGGGAAGAGACCCAGTACTTC. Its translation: CASSLPGEETQYF.

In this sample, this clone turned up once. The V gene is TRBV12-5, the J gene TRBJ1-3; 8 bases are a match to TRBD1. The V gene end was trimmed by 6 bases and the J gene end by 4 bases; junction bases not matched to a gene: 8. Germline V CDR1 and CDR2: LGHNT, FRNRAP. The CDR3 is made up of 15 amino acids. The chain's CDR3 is CASGSGQGKGNTIYF. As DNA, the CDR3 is TGTGCTAGTGGCTCCGGACAGGGTAAAGGAAACACCATATATTTT.

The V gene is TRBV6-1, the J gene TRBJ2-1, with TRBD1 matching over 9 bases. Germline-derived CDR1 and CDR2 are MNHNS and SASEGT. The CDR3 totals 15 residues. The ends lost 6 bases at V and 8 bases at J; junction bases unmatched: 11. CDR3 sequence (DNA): TGTGCCAGCAGAGACCGGGACAGGGTCTTGGATGAGCAGTTCTTC. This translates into CASRDRDRVLDEQFF.

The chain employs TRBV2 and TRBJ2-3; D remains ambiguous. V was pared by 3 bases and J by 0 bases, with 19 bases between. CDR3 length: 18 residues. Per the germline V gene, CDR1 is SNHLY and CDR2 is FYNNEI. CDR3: CASSDPGLVQTSTDTQYF. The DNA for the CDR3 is TGTGCCAGCAGTGACCCCGGATTGGTCCAGACTAGCACAGATACGCAGTATTTT.